One sample yielded the 21 T cell receptor beta chains listed below, sequenced in a study of low-dose radiotherapy and immunotherapy resistance in tumors. First-strand cDNA used TRAV- and TRBV-specific primers, covering alpha and beta chains. It was with a constant-region primer and a V-primer adapter that TCRs were amplified over around 20 PCR cycles. TCRdb analysed the reads with MiXCR anew, one entry per CDR3 protein. The sample consists of approximately 91,000 distinct CDR3 sequences, around a fifth of them appearing once. The sample's time point: after trial treatment. The treatment denotes: LDRT plus nivolumab, ipilimumab, low-dose cyclophosphamide and aspirin (RACIN trial). The starting material was PBMCs, obtained after low-dose radiotherapy plus immunotherapy. The receptors were sampled from a female donor with ovarian cancer.

For this clonotype: This likely came from a read error, as a far larger clone is one base away. Here the CDR3 omits its conserved ending phenylalanine or tryptophan, so a read error is the likely source. The chain is built from TRBV12-3 or TRBV12-4 and TRBJ2-7; the D is unclear. There are 11 residues in the CDR3. Trimming stripped 2 bases from V and 3 bases from J, with 2 bases between. The CDR3 DNA reads as TGTGCCAGCAGTTTATACTACGAGCAGTACTGC. Its protein is CASSLYYEQYC.

The chain couples TRBV18 to TRBJ2-4, with 9 bases matching TRBD2. Germline CDR1 KGHSH, CDR2 LQKENI. V gave up 4 bases and J gave up 0 bases; unmatched junction bases: 10. The CDR3 totals 18 residues. The CDR3 spells CASSQSAGGPRAKNIQYF. The CDR3, as DNA: TGTGCCAGCTCACAGTCTGCGGGAGGGCCCCGAGCCAAAAACATTCAGTACTTC.

On this clonotype: A much more abundant neighbour one base away suggests this may be a read error. The V and J genes are TRBV7-2 and TRBJ2-3, with 8 positions matching TRBD2. The length of the CDR3 is 15 residues. Germline CDR1 and CDR2: SGHTA and FQGNSA. CDR3 sequence (DNA): TGTGTCAGCAGCTTAACTGCCGGGGGGGCGAATACGCAGTATTTT. The encoded protein is CVSSLTAGGANTQYF.

This clonotype appeared many times. This chain links TRBV30 with TRBJ1-2; 9 positions match TRBD1. The length of the CDR3 is 14 residues. Germline V gene sequence: CDR1 GTSNPN, CDR2 SVGIG (reference sequence). J gave up 3 bases and V 4 bases, and 6 bases lay outside the gene matches. The DNA of the CDR3 is TGTGCCTGGACTCCGGACAGGGGTCACTATGGCTACACCTTC. Protein product: CAWTPDRGHYGYTF.

The table lists this clonotype with many counts. The genes are TRBV11-2 and TRBJ2-2, with a possible D match to TRBD1 (6 bases). Germline CDR1 SGHAT, CDR2 FQNNGV. V was trimmed by 5 bases and J by 1 base, leaving 11 bases between them. The CDR3 totals 15 residues. In nucleotides, the CDR3 is TGTGCCAGCAGCCCTGACAGGATGAACACCGGGGAGCTGTTTTTT. This sequence encodes CASSPDRMNTGELFF.

This clonotype was recorded at least ten times. The chain is built from TRBV2 and TRBJ2-2; 8 bases fit TRBD2. This CDR3 spans 18 amino acids. Looked up from germline, CDR1 is SNHLY and CDR2 is FYNNEI. Trimming at V came to 4 bases and at J to 3 bases, leaving 13 bases not matched to a gene. The CDR3 sequence is CASSVGVSGTSHTGELFF. In nucleotides, the CDR3 is TGTGCCAGCAGTGTGGGTGTTAGCGGGACCAGCCACACCGGGGAGCTGTTTTTT. Drawing the rest from reference TRBV2 and TRBJ2-2, the complete variable domain is EPEVTQTPSHQVTQMGQEVILRCVPISNHLYFYWYRQILGQKVEFLVSFYNNEISEKSEIFDDQFSVERPDGSNFTLKIRSTKLEDSAMYFCASSVGVSGTSHTGELFFGEGSRLTVL.

V usage is TRBV5-1 and J usage is TRBJ1-4, with 7 bases that match TRBD1. V dropped 3 bases and J dropped 4; count of bases not matched to a gene: 3. The germline V gene encodes CDR1 SGHRS and CDR2 YFSETQ. The CDR3 is made up of 14 amino acids. The CDR3 DNA follows: TGCGCCAGCAGCTCCAGGGGGAATAATGAAAAACTGTTTTTT. Protein product: CASSSRGNNEKLFF.

J is TRBJ2-3 and V is TRBV5-6; 8 nucleotides line up with TRBD2. Germline CDR1 is SGHDT and CDR2 is YYEEEE. The CDR3 is 16 residues long. Trimming took 2 bases from V and 1 from J; bases not matched to a gene: 6. The CDR3 DNA is TGTGCCAGCAGCTTTGTCAATAGCGGGGGCACAGATACGCAGTATTTT. It specifies CASSFVNSGGTDTQYF.

This clonotype was seen repeatedly, ten times or more. The rearrangement links TRBV21-1 to TRBJ2-3; TRBD1 is the table's D call, not checked against the DNA. TRBV21-1 is recorded as a pseudogene. The CDR3 length is 16 residues. Here the CDR3 DNA reads TGTGCCAGCAGCGAGGGGGACCCGCGGGTGACAGATACGCAGTATTTT. This translates into CASSEGDPRVTDTQYF.

This clonotype was recorded many times. This sequence joins TRBV19 and TRBJ2-7, with 9 bases aligning to TRBD1. CDR3 length: 14 amino acids. Germline lookup yields CDR1 LNHDA and CDR2 SQIVND (reference sequence). V trimming: 3 bases; J trimming: 6 bases; junction bases outside the gene matches: 6. DNA for the CDR3: TGTGCCAGTAGTATCCCCGGGACAGGGTTCGAGCAGTACTTC. It yields the protein CASSIPGTGFEQYF.

This clonotype was seen many times. CDR3 in DNA: TGCAGTGCTAAGAACACTGAAGCTTTCTTT. This translates into CSAKNTEAFF. The chain recombines TRBV20-1 with TRBJ1-1, with D uncertain. The CDR3 spans 10 residues. CDR1 is DFQATT, CDR2 SNEGSKA, per germline (reference sequence). V gave up 4 bases and J gave up 1 base, with 1 base separating them.

Note on this clonotype: A far larger clone lies a single base away; this is likely a read error. This chain connects TRBV11-2 to TRBJ2-7; maybe TRBD2 (6 bases). Germline V lookup: CDR1 SGHAT, CDR2 FQNNGV. This CDR3 has 12 residues. In nucleotides, the CDR3 is TGTGTCAGCAGTAAAGACGGGAGCCCGAGGTTCTTC. This encodes CVSSKDGSPRFF.

This clonotype has a count of ten or more. The rearrangement links TRBV20-1 to TRBJ2-7; 10 bases line up with TRBD1. Germline loops: CDR1 DFQATT, CDR2 SNEGSKA (reference sequence). The CDR3 is 14 amino acids. With 2 bases clipped from V and 6 bases from J, the junction kept 7 bases outside the gene matches. CDR3 DNA: TGCAGTGCTAGACGGGACAGGGGAGTGCCCGAGCAGTACTTC. Encoded protein: CSARRDRGVPEQYF.

At least ten counts were recorded for this clonotype. V gene TRBV29-1 combines with J gene TRBJ1-2; tentative D call: TRBD1 (5 bases). The CDR3 consists of 12 residues. Germline lookup yields CDR1 SQVTM and CDR2 ANQGSEA. V was clipped by 4 bases and J by 2 bases, with 8 bases between them. CDR3 in DNA: TGCAGCGTTGTTTGGGGGAACTATGGCTACACCTTC. Protein sequence: CSVVWGNYGYTF.

The V and J genes are TRBV27 and TRBJ2-3; perhaps D is TRBD1 or TRBD2 (6 bases each). CDR1 MNHEY and CDR2 SMNVEV come from the germline V gene (reference sequence). The ends were cut back, 6 bases at V and 1 base at J, with 14 bases in the middle. CDR3 length: 15 residues. The CDR3 loop reads CASSPRGPGTDTQYF. The CDR3 nucleotides read TGTGCCAGCAGCCCCCGGGGGCCTGGCACAGATACGCAGTATTTT.

This clonotype has a count of ten or more. This chain connects TRBV20-1 to TRBJ2-1; possible D gene TRBD1, 8 bases. Germline CDR1 and CDR2: DFQATT and SNEGSKA (reference sequence). The germline V and J ends were trimmed by 5 bases and 7 bases, with 27 bases remaining between them. This CDR3 is 17 amino acids long. The CDR3 coding sequence is TGCAGTGCTTCCGCCTCGCCCACAGGGGGGGGTCGGAATGAGCAGTTCTTC. This sequence encodes CSASASPTGGGRNEQFF.

Only a few counts were recorded for this clonotype. The chain joins TRBV9 to TRBJ2-1, with 13 bases matching TRBD2. From germline, CDR1 is SGDLS and CDR2 YYNGEE. With V trimmed by 3 bases and J by 4 bases, 4 bases remained unmatched. The CDR3 consists of 16 residues. For the CDR3, the DNA is TGTGCCAGCAGCGGACTAGCGGGGGGCCTATACAATGAGCAGTTCTTC. Translation: CASSGLAGGLYNEQFF. The full variable domain, rest sourced from reference TRBV9 and TRBJ2-1, is DSGVTQTPKHLITATGQRVTLRCSPRSGDLSVYWYQQSLDQGLQFLIQYYNGEERAKGNILERFSAQQFPDLHSELNLSSLELGDSALYFCASSGLAGGLYNEQFFGPGTRLTVL.

In its sample, this clonotype was seen many times. J is TRBJ2-2 and V is TRBV5-5; D is possibly TRBD1 (7 bases). The germline CDR1 and CDR2 sequences are SGHKS and YYEKEE (reference sequence). Trimming stripped 1 base from V and 7 bases from J, with 11 bases between. CDR3 length: 14 residues. The CDR3 reads CASSLRQGGGELFF. In nucleotides, the CDR3 is TGTGCCAGCAGCTTGAGGCAGGGGGGCGGGGAGCTGTTTTTT. The variable domain in full, completed from reference TRBV5-5 and TRBJ2-2, reads DAGVTQSPTHLIKTRGQQVTLRCSPISGHKSVSWYQQVLGQGPQFIFQYYEKEERGRGNFPDRFSARQFPNYSSELNVNALLLGDSALYLCASSLRQGGGELFFGEGSRLTVL.

This clonotype was observed at least ten times. This chain links TRBV4-3 with TRBJ2-7; no clear D. The CDR3 spans 13 residues. The germline V gene encodes CDR1 LGHNA and CDR2 YSLEER. V lost 4 bases and J lost 2, with 9 bases in between. The CDR3, as DNA: TGCGCCAGCAGCCCGCGCCCAGCCTACGAGCAGTACTTC. This encodes CASSPRPAYEQYF.

This clonotype came up many times. The CDR3, as DNA: TGTGCCAGCTCACCGTCCGGGACTAGCGGGACCGACCTACTCAATGAGCAGTTCTTC. It yields the protein CASSPSGTSGTDLLNEQFF. The rearrangement joins TRBV18 to TRBJ2-1; 13 nucleotides align to TRBD2. Per germline, CDR1 KGHSH and CDR2 LQKENI. This CDR3 region has 19 residues. J gave up 6 bases and V 3 bases, and 14 bases lay outside the gene matches.

This clonotype was counted ten times or more. The genes are TRBV6-2 or TRBV6-3 and TRBJ2-2, with D perhaps TRBD2 (6 bases). V lost 7 bases and J lost 4, with 10 bases in between. The germline gives CDR1 MNHEY, CDR2 SVGEGT. The CDR3 sequence is 13 residues long. CDR3 sequence: CASTAGITGELFF. In DNA, the CDR3 is TGTGCCAGCACAGCGGGCATCACCGGGGAGCTGTTTTTT.